A single sample is the source of the 27 T cell receptor beta chains below, sequenced in a study of T cell changes during pregnancy in multiple sclerosis. Sequencing was performed with immunoSEQ multiplex PCR; in TCRdb, only in-frame clones are kept and a portion is missing. The sample has tens of thousands of clones, around nine tenths seen once; the top ten hold over 5%. Sequencing was performed on CD8+ T cells from peripheral blood mononuclear cells, taken after pregnancy. Source of these receptors: a female donor in good health, enrolled as a control in a pregnancy study.

The rearrangement uses TRBV15 and TRBJ1-1; a possible D gene is TRBD1 (5 bases). V was pared by 1 base and J by 4 bases, with 19 bases between. The CDR3 spans 17 residues. Germline V gene sequence: CDR1 LNHNV, CDR2 YYDKDF (reference sequence). The CDR3 here is CATSRAAGVGLVTEAFF. The CDR3 coding sequence is TGTGCCACCAGCAGAGCGGCCGGCGTGGGGCTGGTCACTGAAGCTTTCTTT.

The chain couples TRBV7-8 to TRBJ2-5; D may be TRBD1 (6 bases). The CDR3 is 14 amino acids. The V end was cut by 4 bases, the J end by 4 bases, with 13 bases between. CDR1 is SGHVS, CDR2 FQNEAQ, per germline. As DNA, the CDR3 is TGTGCCAGCAGCTGGTCAGGGGAAGGAGAGACCCAGTACTTC. The encoded protein is CASSWSGEGETQYF.

The chain carries TRBV11-2 and TRBJ2-7; D remains unclear. Trimming removed 4 bases at V and 3 bases at J, with 7 bases between. Germline V gene data show CDR1 as SGHAT and CDR2 as FQNNGV. The CDR3 sequence is 12 residues long. The CDR3 loop is CASSYNNYEQYF. The CDR3 DNA follows: TGTGCCAGCAGCTATAATAACTACGAGCAGTACTTC.

The CDR3 sequence: CASSYLSAEQYF. DNA for the CDR3: TGTGCCAGCAGTTATTTGAGCGCCGAGCAGTACTTC. The J gene is TRBJ2-7, the V gene TRBV5-4; no definite D call. Per the germline V gene, CDR1 is SGHNT and CDR2 is YYREEE (reference sequence). This CDR3 has 12 residues. V lost 5 bases and J lost 6, with 12 bases in between.

The chain couples TRBV19 to TRBJ2-1, with 10 bases fitting TRBD2. Unmatched junction bases numbered 6, after V lost 3 bases and J lost 7 bases. Per the germline V gene, CDR1 is LNHDA and CDR2 is SQIVND (reference sequence). CDR3 size: 15 residues. The CDR3 spells CASSISSGGLNEQFF. CDR3 sequence (DNA): TGTGCCAGTAGTATTAGTAGCGGGGGGCTTAATGAGCAGTTCTTC.

This clone showed up just once. The rearrangement links TRBV9 to TRBJ2-1; a weak D match, TRBD1 (5 bases). V lost 0 bases and J 5 bases, leaving 12 bases between the germline ends. This CDR3 is built from 15 residues. Germline V gene lookup returns CDR1 SGDLS and CDR2 YYNGEE. CDR3 nucleotides: TGTGCCAGCAGCGTAGGGGGCCCTTCTAACAATGAGCAGTTCTTC. Translation: CASSVGGPSNNEQFF.

The chain is built from TRBV4-3 and TRBJ1-6; D gene ambiguous. CDR3 length equals 19 residues. Per the germline V gene, CDR1 is LGHNA and CDR2 is YSLEER. V was cut by 0 bases and J by 0 bases, with 15 bases left in between. CDR3 sequence: CASSQDVGRFSSYNSPLHF. CDR3 coding DNA: TGCGCCAGCAGCCAAGATGTCGGGAGATTCAGCTCCTATAATTCACCCCTCCACTTT.

V gene TRBV27 combines with J gene TRBJ2-3; maybe TRBD2 (5 bases). V was cut by 6 bases and J by 3 bases, with 19 bases left in between. The CDR3 is made up of 16 amino acids. Germline lookup yields CDR1 MNHEY and CDR2 SMNVEV (reference sequence). As DNA, the CDR3 is TGTGCCAGCAGCCACCCCGGGGTTGGAGGAACAGATACGCAGTATTTT. This gives the protein CASSHPGVGGTDTQYF.

This clone showed up just once. V is TRBV27 and J is TRBJ1-1, with D maybe TRBD1 (6 bases). The V gene's germline CDR1 is MNHEY and CDR2 SMNVEV (reference sequence). The CDR3 is 15 amino acids. The ends were cut back, 2 bases at V and 2 bases at J, with 12 bases in the middle. The CDR3 region is CASSLQGILNTEAFF. Here the CDR3 DNA reads TGTGCCAGCAGTTTACAGGGGATCTTAAACACTGAAGCTTTCTTT.

Only one count was recorded for this clone. V usage is TRBV23-1 and J usage is TRBJ1-2, with a tentative D call TRBD1 (6 bases). TRBV23-1 is known as an ORF, though its function is uncertain. There are 16 residues in the CDR3. V lost 3 bases to trimming and J lost 5 bases, with 19 bases between them. CDR3 nucleotides: TGCGCCAGCAGTCACCTCCCGGGGGGGGCGCGGTATGGCTACACCTTC. It specifies CASSHLPGGARYGYTF.

The sample holds many counts of this clone. The J gene is TRBJ1-1, the V gene TRBV7-9, with TRBD1 identical over 8 bases. Per germline, CDR1 SEHNR and CDR2 FQNEAQ (reference sequence). V was pared by 1 base and J by 5 bases, with 6 bases of the junction left unmatched. This CDR3 spans 15 amino acids. The CDR3 spells CASSLVQTGETEAFF. The DNA for the CDR3 is TGTGCCAGCAGCTTAGTCCAGACAGGGGAGACTGAAGCTTTCTTT.

This chain uses TRBV7-9 with TRBJ2-4; possible D gene TRBD2, 5 bases. Germline V CDR1 and CDR2: SEHNR, FQNEAQ (reference sequence). V was pared by 5 bases and J by 1 base, with 15 bases between. The CDR3 is 16 amino acids. For the CDR3, the DNA is TGTGCCAGCAGCCCCGCCTTCGGGGTGGCCAAAAACATTCAGTACTTC. Its translation is CASSPAFGVAKNIQYF.

V and J are TRBV7-9 and TRBJ1-2, with TRBD1 matching over 7 bases. V was pared by 0 bases and J by 3 bases, with 1 base of the junction left unmatched. The CDR3 runs 14 residues. Per the germline V gene, CDR1 is SEHNR and CDR2 is FQNEAQ (reference sequence). This chain's CDR3 is CASSLADRDYGYTF. CDR3 coding DNA: TGTGCCAGCAGCTTAGCTGACAGGGACTATGGCTACACCTTC.

CDR3 region: CASSLEGEPNYGYTF. CDR3 DNA sequence: TGTGCCAGCAGCTTGGAGGGGGAACCGAACTATGGCTACACCTTC. J is TRBJ1-2 and V is TRBV5-4; D possibly corresponds to TRBD1 (6 bases). V lost 0 bases to trimming and J lost 2 bases, with 11 bases between them. The CDR3 contains 15 residues. Germline V gene data show CDR1 as SGHNT and CDR2 as YYREEE (reference sequence).

The CDR3 DNA reads as TGTGCCAGCAGTTTATCGAGTGGGGGCCGTTGGGATCAGCCCCAGCATTTT. Protein: CASSLSSGGRWDQPQHF. The rearrangement links TRBV28 to TRBJ1-5; perhaps TRBD1 as D (6 bases). V gave up 1 base and J gave up 5 bases, with 18 bases separating them. In germline, CDR1 is MDHEN, CDR2 SYDVKM. The CDR3 consists of 17 residues. The entire variable domain, with the rest obtained from reference TRBV28 and TRBJ1-5, is as follows: DVKVTQSSRYLVKRTGEKVFLECVQDMDHENMFWYRQDPGLGLRLIYFSYDVKMKEKGDIPEGYSVSREKKERFSLILESASTNQTSMYLCASSLSSGGRWDQPQHFGDGTRLSIL.

The rearrangement links TRBV6-6 to TRBJ1-1; the D gene is possibly TRBD1 (6 bases). The CDR3 runs to 14 residues. Trimming took 1 base from V and 6 from J, leaving 12 bases between them. Per the germline V gene, CDR1 is MNHNY and CDR2 is SVGAGI (reference sequence). CDR3 residues: CASSYLGAQAEAFF. CDR3 DNA: TGTGCCAGCAGTTACTTGGGGGCGCAAGCTGAAGCTTTCTTT.

This clone was seen just once. The chain carries TRBV27 and TRBJ1-1, with a tentative D call TRBD1 (6 bases). The germline V gene has CDR1 MNHEY and CDR2 SMNVEV (reference sequence). V lost 6 bases, J lost 2 bases, and 19 bases lay in between. The CDR3 length is 16 residues. CDR3 amino acids: CASRGRGRPLNTEAFF. The CDR3 DNA reads TGTGCCAGCAGGGGCAGGGGACGACCACTCAACACTGAAGCTTTCTTT.

The chain carries TRBV27 and TRBJ1-6, with no clear D. In germline, CDR1 is MNHEY, CDR2 SMNVEV (reference sequence). Trimming took 6 bases from V and 10 from J, leaving 10 bases between them. The CDR3 length is 12 residues. CDR3 region: CASSSGVSPLHF. Written as DNA, the CDR3 is TGTGCCAGCAGCTCCGGTGTCTCACCCCTCCACTTT.

The chain is built from TRBV27 and TRBJ2-1, with 12 bases identical to TRBD2. J gave up 8 bases and V 2 bases, and 7 bases lay outside the gene matches. Germline V CDR1 and CDR2: MNHEY, SMNVEV (reference sequence). The CDR3 totals 16 residues. CDR3 DNA: TGTGCCAGCAGTTTAGCTACTAGCGGGGGGTGGGATGAGCAGTTCTTC. This encodes CASSLATSGGWDEQFF.

This sequence joins TRBV7-8 and TRBJ2-3, with D possibly being TRBD2 (6 bases). Germline CDR1 is SGHVS and CDR2 is FQNEAQ. The V end was cut by 5 bases, the J end by 2 bases, with 11 bases between. The CDR3 is 14 amino acids. This CDR3 reads CASSPRGITDTQYF. CDR3 sequence (DNA): TGTGCCAGCAGCCCCCGCGGGATCACAGATACGCAGTATTTT.

This clone has just a few counts. This chain uses TRBV2 with TRBJ1-5; 7 nucleotides match TRBD1. The J segment lost 3 bases and the V segment lost 1 base, leaving 3 bases of the junction unmatched. This CDR3 contains 15 residues. Germline CDR1 is SNHLY and CDR2 is FYNNEI. The CDR3: CASSEEGGLNQPQHF. Written as DNA, the CDR3 is TGTGCCAGCAGTGAAGAAGGGGGCCTCAATCAGCCCCAGCATTTT.

The V and J genes are TRBV11-2 and TRBJ1-6, with TRBD1 matching over 9 bases. Germline V gives CDR1 SGHAT, CDR2 FQNNGV. The CDR3 contains 13 residues. J lost 9 bases, V lost 6 bases, and 3 bases had no gene match. The DNA for the CDR3 is TGTGCCAGCAGGACAGGGGGAAGTTCACCCCTCCACTTT. This sequence encodes CASRTGGSSPLHF. The complete variable domain, with remaining parts taken from reference TRBV11-2 and TRBJ1-6, reads EAGVAQSPRYKIIEKRQSVAFWCNPISGHATLYWYQQILGQGPKLLIQFQNNGVVDDSQLPKDRFSAERLKGVDSTLKIQPAKLEDSAVYLCASRTGGSSPLHFGNGTRLTVT.

The CDR3, as DNA: TGTGCCAGCAGTTCTAGGTCGGCAAGCTCTGGAAACACCATATATTTT. Amino acid sequence: CASSSRSASSGNTIYF. The gene calls are TRBV28 and TRBJ1-3, with D uncertain. Germline V gene data show CDR1 as MDHEN and CDR2 as SYDVKM. Trimming removed 4 bases at V and 0 bases at J, with 13 bases between. This CDR3 has 16 residues.

This rearrangement joins TRBV28 to TRBJ2-5; 7 bases match TRBD1. Germline V gives CDR1 MDHEN, CDR2 SYDVKM. V lost 3 bases, J lost 4 bases, and 14 bases stayed unmatched. There are 17 residues in the CDR3. The chain's CDR3 is CASSFEAEGGEVETQYF. For the CDR3, the DNA is TGTGCCAGCAGTTTTGAGGCTGAAGGGGGCGAAGTAGAGACCCAGTACTTC.

The genes are TRBV7-9 and TRBJ1-2, with 8 bases that match TRBD1. The CDR3 length is 12 residues. J was trimmed by 6 bases and V by 7 bases; bases with no gene match: 4. Germline CDR1 and CDR2: SEHNR and FQNEAQ (reference sequence). DNA for the CDR3: TGTGCCAGCACCCAGGGGGCCAATGGCTACACCTTC. This encodes CASTQGANGYTF.

V and J are TRBV9 and TRBJ2-1; TRBD2 aligns across 12 bases. Trimming removed 0 bases from V and 7 bases from J; junction bases left unmatched: 5. CDR3 length equals 16 residues. The germline V gene encodes CDR1 SGDLS and CDR2 YYNGEE. DNA of the CDR3: TGTGCCAGCAGCGTAGGACTAGCGGGGGAGGTGAATGAGCAGTTCTTC. Encoded protein: CASSVGLAGEVNEQFF.

This chain connects TRBV7-2 to TRBJ1-1, with TRBD1 matching 7 bases. The CDR3 totals 15 residues. The V segment lost 5 bases and the J segment 0 bases; nucleotides outside the gene matches: 6. Germline V gene data show CDR1 as SGHTA and CDR2 as FQGNSA. This chain's CDR3 is CASSPWTGLNTEAFF. The CDR3 nucleotides are TGTGCCAGCAGCCCCTGGACAGGACTGAACACTGAAGCTTTCTTT.